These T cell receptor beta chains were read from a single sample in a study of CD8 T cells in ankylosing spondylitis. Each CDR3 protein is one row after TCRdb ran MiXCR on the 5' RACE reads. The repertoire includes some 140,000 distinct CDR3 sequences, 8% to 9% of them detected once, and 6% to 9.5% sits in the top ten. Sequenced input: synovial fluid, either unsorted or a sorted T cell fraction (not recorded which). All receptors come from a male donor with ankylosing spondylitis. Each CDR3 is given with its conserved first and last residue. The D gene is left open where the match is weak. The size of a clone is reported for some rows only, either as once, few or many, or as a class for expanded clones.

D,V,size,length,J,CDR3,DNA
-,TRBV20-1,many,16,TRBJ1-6,CSASNKGPGYNSPLHF,TGCAGTGCTAGTAATAAGGGTCCCGGCTATAATTCACCCCTCCACTTT
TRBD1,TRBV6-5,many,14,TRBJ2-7,CASSNRDSSYEQYF,TGTGCCAGCAGTAACCGGGACAGCTCCTACGAGCAGTACTTC
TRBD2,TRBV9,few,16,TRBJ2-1,CASSWTSGVAYNEQFF,TGTGCCAGCAGCTGGACTAGCGGGGTTGCCTACAATGAGCAGTTCTTC
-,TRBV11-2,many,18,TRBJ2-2,CASSLLVGLAYEGGELFF,TGTGCCAGCAGCTTATTAGTTGGGCTAGCGTATGAAGGCGGGGAGCTGTTTTTT
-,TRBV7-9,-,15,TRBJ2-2,CASSSLGRLGGELFF,TGTGCCAGCAGCTCTCTTGGGAGGCTTGGCGGGGAGCTGTTTTTT
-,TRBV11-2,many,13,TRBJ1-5,CASSLVHSRTQHF,TGTGCCAGCAGCTTAGTCCACTCGAGGACCCAGCATTTT
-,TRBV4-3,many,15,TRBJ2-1,CASSIRQGSYNEQFF,TGCGCCAGCAGCATTAGGCAGGGCTCCTACAATGAGCAGTTCTTC
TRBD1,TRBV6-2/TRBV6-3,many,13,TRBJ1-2,CASSYDRVAGYTF,TGTGCCAGCAGTTACGACAGGGTTGCTGGCTACACCTTC
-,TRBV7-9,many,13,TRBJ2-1,CASSLARMNEQFF,TGTGCCAGCAGCTTAGCGAGAATGAATGAGCAGTTCTTC
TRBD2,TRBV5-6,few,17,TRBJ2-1,CASSERAGGVWAGEQFF,TGTGCCAGCAGCGAACGAGCGGGAGGCGTTTGGGCGGGTGAGCAGTTCTTC
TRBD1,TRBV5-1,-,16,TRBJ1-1,CASSLDLGQGKTEAFF,TGCGCCAGCAGCTTGGATCTGGGACAGGGAAAAACTGAAGCTTTCTTT
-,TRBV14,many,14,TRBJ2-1,CASSQVGLYNEQFF,TGTGCCAGCAGCCAAGTGGGCCTCTACAATGAGCAGTTCTTC
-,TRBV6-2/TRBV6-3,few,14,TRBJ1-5,CASSYSAGNQPQHF,TGTGCCAGCAGTTACTCGGCGGGCAATCAGCCCCAGCATTTT
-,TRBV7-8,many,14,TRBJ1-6,CASSVTGSDSPLHF,TGTGCCAGCAGCGTGACCGGCTCGGATTCACCCCTCCACTTT
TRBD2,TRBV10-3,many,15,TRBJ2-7,CAIRSPGTSTYEQYF,TGTGCCATCAGGTCCCCCGGGACTAGTACCTACGAGCAGTACTTC
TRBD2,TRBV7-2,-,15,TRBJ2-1,CASSDYSGYHNEQFF,TGTGCCAGCAGTGACTATAGCGGGTATCACAATGAGCAGTTCTTC
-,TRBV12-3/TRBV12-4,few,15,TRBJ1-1,CASSPWGGGDTEAFF,TGTGCCAGCAGCCCCTGGGGGGGAGGGGACACTGAAGCTTTCTTT
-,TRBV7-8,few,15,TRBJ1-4,CASSLRGAEGEKLFF,TGTGCCAGCAGCTTAAGGGGGGCGGAAGGTGAAAAACTGTTTTTT
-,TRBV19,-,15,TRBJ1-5,CASSTAGWGNQPQHF,TGTGCCAGTAGTACCGCAGGATGGGGCAATCAGCCCCAGCATTTT
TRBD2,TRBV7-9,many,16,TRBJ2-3,CASSSRDGGYLDTQYF,TGTGCCAGCAGCTCCCGGGACGGGGGGTATTTGGATACGCAGTATTTT
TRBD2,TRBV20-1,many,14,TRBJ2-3,CSAPGTSGLNTQYF,TGCAGTGCACCCGGGACTAGCGGGCTTAATACGCAGTATTTT
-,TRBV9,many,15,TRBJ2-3,CASSVGGASTDTQYF,TGTGCCAGCAGCGTAGGGGGGGCTAGCACAGATACGCAGTATTTT
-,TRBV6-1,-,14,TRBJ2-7,CASSDGGFSYEQYF,TGTGCCAGCAGTGATGGGGGTTTCTCCTACGAGCAGTACTTC
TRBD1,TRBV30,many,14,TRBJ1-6,CAWSKGQDNSPLHF,TGTGCCTGGAGTAAGGGACAGGATAATTCACCCCTCCACTTT
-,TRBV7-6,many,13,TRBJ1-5,CASSLGNDQPQHF,TGTGCCAGCAGCTTAGGGAACGATCAGCCCCAGCATTTT
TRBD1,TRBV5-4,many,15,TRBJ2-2,CASSLFQGAGGELFF,TGTGCCAGCAGCTTGTTCCAGGGGGCAGGTGGGGAGCTGTTTTTT
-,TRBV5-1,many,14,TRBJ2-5,CASSLTAAQETQYF,TGCGCCAGCAGCTTGACGGCAGCACAAGAGACCCAGTACTTC
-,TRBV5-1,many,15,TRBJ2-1,CASSFPLHDGDEQFF,TGCGCCAGCAGCTTCCCCCTACACGATGGGGATGAGCAGTTCTTC
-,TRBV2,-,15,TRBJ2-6,CASSEEGYGANVLTF,TGTGCCAGCAGTGAGGAGGGGTACGGGGCCAACGTCCTGACTTTC
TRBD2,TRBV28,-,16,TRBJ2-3,CASSSALAGSFDTQYF,TGTGCCAGCAGTTCGGCGCTAGCGGGGTCCTTCGATACGCAGTATTTT
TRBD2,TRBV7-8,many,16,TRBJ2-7,CASSLLAGAFLVEQYF,TGTGCCAGCAGCTTATTAGCGGGGGCCTTCCTGGTCGAGCAGTACTTC
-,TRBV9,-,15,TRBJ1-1,CASSVVRQENTEAFF,TGTGCCAGCAGCGTAGTGAGACAGGAGAACACTGAAGCTTTCTTT
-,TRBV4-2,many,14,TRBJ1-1,CASSPAPRDTEAFF,TGTGCCAGCAGCCCCGCCCCCCGGGACACTGAAGCTTTCTTT
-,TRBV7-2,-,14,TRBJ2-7,CASSLAVDADEQYF,TGTGCCAGCAGCTTGGCGGTGGATGCGGACGAGCAGTACTTC
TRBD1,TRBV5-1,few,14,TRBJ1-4,CASSPTGGYEKLFF,TGCGCCAGCAGCCCGACAGGGGGATACGAAAAACTGTTTTTT
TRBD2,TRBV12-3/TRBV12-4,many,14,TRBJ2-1,CASSQPRREGEQFF,TGTGCCAGCAGCCAACCGAGGCGGGAGGGGGAGCAGTTCTTC
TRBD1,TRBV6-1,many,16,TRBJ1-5,CASSEAWGQGGQPQHF,TGTGCCAGCAGTGAAGCGTGGGGACAGGGGGGACAGCCCCAGCATTTT